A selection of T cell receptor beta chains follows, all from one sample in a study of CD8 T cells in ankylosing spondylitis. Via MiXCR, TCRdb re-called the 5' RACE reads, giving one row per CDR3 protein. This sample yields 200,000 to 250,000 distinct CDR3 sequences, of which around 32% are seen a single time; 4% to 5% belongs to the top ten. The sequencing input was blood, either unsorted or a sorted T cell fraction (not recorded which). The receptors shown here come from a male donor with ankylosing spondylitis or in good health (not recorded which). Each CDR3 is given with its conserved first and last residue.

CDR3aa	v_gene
CSHKSGTSLDEQFF	TRBV20-1
CSARESRSSRPLDSNQPQHF	TRBV20-1
CAISEASRGWAPTYNEKLFF	TRBV10-3
CSASDRSSGNTIYF	TRBV20-1
CSARVTGTDTQYF	TRBV20-1
CASTLHDRGLETQYF	TRBV12-3/TRBV12-4
CATEGEGLGEKLFF	TRBV15
CCARTLIGGTGGQPQHF	TRBV20-1
CASSPRTEYGYTF	TRBV3-1
CSAPITGNYGYTF	TRBV20-1
CSARPVDRVGEGYTF	TRBV20-1
CASKDVGETQYF	TRBV2
CSARSGTIREQYF	TRBV20-1
CASSFQTRVANNSNQPQHF	TRBV7-8
CASSYEGQTSSTDTQYF	TRBV6-5
CASSAGRQGLGRETQYF	TRBV5-5
CASRPLMTGAAFF	TRBV7-9
CASSLVRYEQFF	TRBV7-8
CSARSSGGAAAQYF	TRBV20-1
CSGWGASTDTQYF	TRBV29-1
CASSVTSGGETQYF	TRBV7-9
CASRDPGGEAEQYF	TRBV6-2/TRBV6-3
CASSPSTASYEQYF	TRBV18
CASSHKPTDPNYGYTF	TRBV4-1
CSVVGSETRSGANGLTF	TRBV29-1
CSARARDPRIDTQYF	TRBV20-1
CSARVQVLYGYTF	TRBV20-1
CATSDSTASGNHGYTF	TRBV24-1
CASSGRNRDSSYEQYF	TRBV6-1
CASSRLDREEAGTDTQYF	TRBV6-1
CASSLGNEGGELFF	TRBV12-3/TRBV12-4
CSARSSSGSSYNEQFF	TRBV20-1
CSVAGATYEQYF	TRBV29-1
CASSQYHVEQFF	TRBV28
CASSLATAKETQYF	TRBV7-9
CASTLFRGGIDGYTF	TRBV12-3/TRBV12-4
CASSTGQGYDGYTF	TRBV5-1
CASTKGAGGPYNEQFF	TRBV6-1
CATNAGETQYF	TRBV10-3
CASSSRTGGGYTF	TRBV27
CASSSLSGTSTDTQYF	TRBV5-1
CASSNRDLPYEQYF	TRBV7-9
CASTQRGEGEKLFF	TRBV12-3/TRBV12-4
CSASFRDSYEQYF	TRBV20-1
CASSPDLNTGDEQFF	TRBV27
CASSSGADEQFF	TRBV12-3/TRBV12-4
CASSFPRGYEQYF	TRBV12-3/TRBV12-4
CASSPDRVGTEAFF	TRBV12-3/TRBV12-4
CASSMGSGNEQFF	TRBV5-6
CASSASGQAPYNEQFF	TRBV9